This TCR beta chain derives from a study of blood T cell repertoires in COVID-19. Study background: Donors in Cohort 3 counted as recovered after two negative PCRs, clearance, or symptom resolution. COVID-19 samples from acute and convalescent phases originated in the United States, Italy and Spain. T cells, B-cell-depleted T cells, or PBMCs supplied cDNA or gDNA.

Deletions cut 0 bases from V and 9 bases from J, with 12 bases between. CDR1 and CDR2 (germline): MGHRA, YSYEKL. The CDR3 consists of 14 residues. Study processing details: Counts of nucleated cells, estimated from reference gene primer amplification, were obtained. This table comes from immunoSEQ multiplex PCR, and its TCRdb copy is limited to in-frame clones, with some not included. That table furnishes V, J and clone size, whereas the DNA furnished D and trimming. The profile shows 350,000 to 400,000 clones, 70% to 90% of them singletons. The chain carries TRBV4-1 and TRBJ2-4; tentative D call: TRBD2 (5 bases). This sequence was found in a middle-aged man in a cohort exposed to, infected with or recovered from COVID-19 (not recorded which). The source material was PBMCs or T cells enriched from blood (not recorded which). Here the CDR3 reads CASSQDQDLSIQYF. For the CDR3, the DNA is TGCGCCAGCAGCCAAGATCAGGACTTGAGCATTCAGTACTTC.